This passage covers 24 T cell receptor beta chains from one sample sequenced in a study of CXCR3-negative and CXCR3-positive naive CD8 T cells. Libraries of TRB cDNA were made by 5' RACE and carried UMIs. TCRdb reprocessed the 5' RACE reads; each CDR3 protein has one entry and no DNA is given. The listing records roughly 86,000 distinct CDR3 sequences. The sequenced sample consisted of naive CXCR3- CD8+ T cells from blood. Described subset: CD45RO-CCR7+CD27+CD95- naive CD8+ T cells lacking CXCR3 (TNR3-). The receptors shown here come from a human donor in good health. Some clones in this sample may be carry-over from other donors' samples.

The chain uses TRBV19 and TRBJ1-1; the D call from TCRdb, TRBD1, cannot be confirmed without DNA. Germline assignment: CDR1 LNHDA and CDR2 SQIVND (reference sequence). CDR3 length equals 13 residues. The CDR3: CASSDSGYTEAFF.

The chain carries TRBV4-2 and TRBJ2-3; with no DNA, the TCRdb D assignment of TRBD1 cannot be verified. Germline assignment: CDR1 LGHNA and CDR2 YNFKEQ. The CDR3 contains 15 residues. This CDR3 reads CASSQDTGGADTQYF.

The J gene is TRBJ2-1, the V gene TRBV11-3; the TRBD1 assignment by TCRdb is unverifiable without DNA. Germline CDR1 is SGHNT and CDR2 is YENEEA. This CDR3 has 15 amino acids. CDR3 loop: CASSHRDRGYNEQFF.

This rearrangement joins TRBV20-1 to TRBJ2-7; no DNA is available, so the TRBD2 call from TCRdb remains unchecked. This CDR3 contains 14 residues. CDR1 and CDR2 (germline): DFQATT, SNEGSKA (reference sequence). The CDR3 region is CSASIRGRGYEQYF.

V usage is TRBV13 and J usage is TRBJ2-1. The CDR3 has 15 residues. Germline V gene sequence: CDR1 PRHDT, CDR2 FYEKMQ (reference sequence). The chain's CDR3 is CASTSTGTPYNEQFF.

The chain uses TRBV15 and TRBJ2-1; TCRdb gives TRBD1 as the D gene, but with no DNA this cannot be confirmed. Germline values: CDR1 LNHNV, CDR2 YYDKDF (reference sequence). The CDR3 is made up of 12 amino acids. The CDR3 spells CATSLDWVEQFF. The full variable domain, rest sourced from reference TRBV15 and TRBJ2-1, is DAMVIQNPRYQVTQFGKPVTLSCSQTLNHNVMYWYQQKSSQAPKLLFHYYDKDFNNEADTPDNFQSRRPNTSFCFLDIRSPGLGDTAMYLCATSLDWVEQFFGPGTRLTVL.

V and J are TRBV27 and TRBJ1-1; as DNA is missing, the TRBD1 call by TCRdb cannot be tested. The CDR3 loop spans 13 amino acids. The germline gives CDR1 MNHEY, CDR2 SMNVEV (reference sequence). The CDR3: CASSTGGNTEAFF.

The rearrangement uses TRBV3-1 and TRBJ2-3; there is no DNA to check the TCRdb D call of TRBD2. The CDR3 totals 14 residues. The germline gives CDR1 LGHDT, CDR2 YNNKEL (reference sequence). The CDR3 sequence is CASSQGLEGDTQYF.

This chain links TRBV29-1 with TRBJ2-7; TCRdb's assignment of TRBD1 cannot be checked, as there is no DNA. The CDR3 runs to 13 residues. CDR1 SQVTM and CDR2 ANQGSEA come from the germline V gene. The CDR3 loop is CSVLQTGSYEQYF.

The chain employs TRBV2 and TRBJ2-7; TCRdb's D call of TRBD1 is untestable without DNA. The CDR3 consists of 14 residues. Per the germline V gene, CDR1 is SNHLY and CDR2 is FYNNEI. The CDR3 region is CASSVGGSYHEQYF.

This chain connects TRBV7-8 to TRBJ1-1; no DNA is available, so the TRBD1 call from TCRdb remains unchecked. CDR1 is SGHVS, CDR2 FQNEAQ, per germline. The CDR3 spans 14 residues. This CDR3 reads CASSSRDPGAEAFF.

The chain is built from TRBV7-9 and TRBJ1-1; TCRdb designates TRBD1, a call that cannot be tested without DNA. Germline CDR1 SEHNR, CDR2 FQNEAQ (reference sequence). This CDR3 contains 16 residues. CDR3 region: CASSPAPQPRNTEAFF.

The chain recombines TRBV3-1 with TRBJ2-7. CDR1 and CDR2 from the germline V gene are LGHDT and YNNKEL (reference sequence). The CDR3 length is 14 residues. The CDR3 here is CASSQVGGLYEQYF.

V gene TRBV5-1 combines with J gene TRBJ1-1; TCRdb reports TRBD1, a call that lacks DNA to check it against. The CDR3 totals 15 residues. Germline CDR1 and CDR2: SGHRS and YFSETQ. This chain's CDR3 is CASSLVEGMNTEAFF.

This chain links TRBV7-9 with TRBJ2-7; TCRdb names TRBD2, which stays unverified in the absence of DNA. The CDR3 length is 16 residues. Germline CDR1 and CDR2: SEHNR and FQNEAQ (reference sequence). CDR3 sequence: CASSARLAGAFSEQYF.

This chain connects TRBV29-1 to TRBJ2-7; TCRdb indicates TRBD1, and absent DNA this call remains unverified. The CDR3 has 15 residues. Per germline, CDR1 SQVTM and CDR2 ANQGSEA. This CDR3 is CSVEQTGSRPYEQYF.

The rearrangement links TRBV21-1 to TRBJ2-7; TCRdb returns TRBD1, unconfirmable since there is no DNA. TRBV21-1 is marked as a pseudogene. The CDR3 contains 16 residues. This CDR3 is CASSTHSGTVSHEQYF.

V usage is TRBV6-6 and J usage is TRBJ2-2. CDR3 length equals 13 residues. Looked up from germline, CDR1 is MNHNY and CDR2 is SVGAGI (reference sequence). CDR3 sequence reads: CASSNPGPGELFF.

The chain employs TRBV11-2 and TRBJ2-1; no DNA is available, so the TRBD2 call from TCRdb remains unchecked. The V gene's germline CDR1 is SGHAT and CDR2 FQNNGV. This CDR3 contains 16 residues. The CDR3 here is CASSSRTSGGDNEQFF. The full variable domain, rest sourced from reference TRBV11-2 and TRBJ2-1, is EAGVAQSPRYKIIEKRQSVAFWCNPISGHATLYWYQQILGQGPKLLIQFQNNGVVDDSQLPKDRFSAERLKGVDSTLKIQPAKLEDSAVYLCASSSRTSGGDNEQFFGPGTRLTVL.

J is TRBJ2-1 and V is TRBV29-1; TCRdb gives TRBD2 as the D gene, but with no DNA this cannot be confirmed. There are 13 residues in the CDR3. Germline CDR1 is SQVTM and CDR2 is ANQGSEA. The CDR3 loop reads CSVKLAGDSWQFF.

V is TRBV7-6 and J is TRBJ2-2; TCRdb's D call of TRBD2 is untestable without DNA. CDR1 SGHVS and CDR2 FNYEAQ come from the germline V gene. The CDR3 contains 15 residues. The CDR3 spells CASSPASGVPGELFF.

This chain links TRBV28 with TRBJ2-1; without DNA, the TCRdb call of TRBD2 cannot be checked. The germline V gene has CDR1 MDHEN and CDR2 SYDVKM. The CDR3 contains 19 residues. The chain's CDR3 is CASSFNTNAPSGGYNEQFF.

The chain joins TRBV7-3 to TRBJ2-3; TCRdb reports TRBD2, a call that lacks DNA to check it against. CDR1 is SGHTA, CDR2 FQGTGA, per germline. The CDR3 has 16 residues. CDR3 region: CASSLLAGGFTDTQYF. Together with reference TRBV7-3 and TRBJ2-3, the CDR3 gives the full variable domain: GAGVSQTPSNKVTEKGKYVELRCDPISGHTALYWYRQSLGQGPEFLIYFQGTGAADDSGLPNDRFFAVRPEGSVSTLKIQRTERGDSAVYLCASSLLAGGFTDTQYFGPGTRLTVL.

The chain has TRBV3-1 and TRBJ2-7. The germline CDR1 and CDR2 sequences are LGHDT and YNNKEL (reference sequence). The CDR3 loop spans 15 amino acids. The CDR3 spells CASSPSVGGIYEQYF.